This T cell receptor beta chain appears in the sequencing data of a study of Tregs in tolerant kidney transplant recipients. Overall study findings and caveats: Activated donor B cell expansion appeared to reveal the most relevant donor-specific TCRbeta repertoire. This study did not directly address biological reproducibility.

This CDR3 is 15 amino acids long. Deletions cut 3 bases from V and 1 base from J, with 10 bases between. CDR1 MGHRA and CDR2 YSYEKL come from the germline V gene. Notes on this clone: Its antigen is undetermined.

Sequencing used immunoSEQ multiplex PCR; TCRdb keeps in-frame clones, though not all of them. Of over 50,000 clones listed, approximately 82% are singletons. The chain is built from TRBV4-1 and TRBJ2-4; D ambiguous. The sequence derives from a human donor in good health. Sample: CD4+ T cells from blood. The DNA of the CDR3 is TGCGCCAGCAGCCACGGACGGGTGGCCAAAAACATTCAGTACTTC. Translation gives CASSHGRVAKNIQYF.